These 4 T cell receptor beta chains were sequenced from one sample in a study of blood T cell repertoires in COVID-19 (dated by TCRdb to the early 2020s). The method behind the library was the immunoSEQ multiplex PCR assay. TCRdb's version of the immuneACCESS table is confined to in-frame rearrangements and falls short of the full clone set. An unresolved V gene accounts for under half of the shortfall where checked; the remainder is of unknown origin. For this sample there are under 150,000 clones; 88% appear just once. The top ten clonotypes cover about 10% of the sample. The specimen sequenced was peripheral blood. These receptors were taken from a man aged 50-59 years with active or convalescent COVID-19.

V and J are TRBV29-1 and TRBJ2-6, with 7 bases matching TRBD2. J lost 2 bases, V lost 0 bases, and 4 bases had no gene match. This CDR3 has 16 amino acids. Germline CDR1 is SQVTM and CDR2 is ANQGSEA. The DNA of the CDR3 is TGCAGCGTTGAAGATCGGGGGGTGGCTGGGGCCAACGTCCTGACTTTC. It is translated as CSVEDRGVAGANVLTF.

The chain carries TRBV2 and TRBJ2-1; 11 bases match TRBD1. The J segment lost 4 bases and the V segment lost 9 bases, leaving 8 bases of the junction unmatched. Germline V gene data show CDR1 as SNHLY and CDR2 as FYNNEI. CDR3 size: 15 residues. CDR3 sequence reads: CASYAGTGGYNEQFF. The CDR3 DNA sequence: TGTGCCAGTTATGCCGGGACAGGGGGTTACAATGAGCAGTTCTTC.

V is TRBV7-9 and J is TRBJ2-1; 16 bases fit TRBD2. V shed 5 bases, J shed 2 bases, and the junction held 6 bases outside the gene matches. This CDR3 is built from 18 residues. Germline-derived CDR1 and CDR2 are SEHNR and FQNEAQ (reference sequence). Written as DNA, the CDR3 is TGTGCCAGCAGCCCGCCGGGACTAGCGGGAGGGGCCTACAATGAGCAGTTCTTC. Its protein product is CASSPPGLAGGAYNEQFF.

V usage is TRBV9 and J usage is TRBJ2-1; TRBD2 agrees at 9 bases. V lost 0 bases and J lost 7; bases outside the gene matches: 11. The CDR3 covers 17 residues. Germline CDR1 is SGDLS and CDR2 is YYNGEE. In DNA form, the CDR3 reads TGTGCCAGCAGCGTAGACTCGCGGGAGGGCGTTGGGAATGAGCAGTTCTTC. Its protein product is CASSVDSREGVGNEQFF. Full variable domain (rest looked up from reference TRBV9 and TRBJ2-1): DSGVTQTPKHLITATGQRVTLRCSPRSGDLSVYWYQQSLDQGLQFLIQYYNGEERAKGNILERFSAQQFPDLHSELNLSSLELGDSALYFCASSVDSREGVGNEQFFGPGTRLTVL.